This T cell receptor (beta chain) derives from a study of blood T cell repertoires in COVID-19. For the study at large: The United States, Italy and Spain were the sources of the acute and convalescent COVID-19 samples. The cDNA or gDNA used as material had been derived from T cells, B-cell-depleted T cells, or PBMCs.

The protocol was immunoSEQ multiplex PCR, while the TCRdb copy is restricted to in-frame clones and leaves out a portion. The repertoire has 200,000 or so clones, roughly 84% of them found once; the top ten carry roughly 6.2%. The sequence was collected from a woman aged 40 to 49 who had recovered from COVID-19. Sample: peripheral blood.

CDR3 coding DNA: TGTGCCAGCTCACCACTCCAGAACACTGAAGCTTTCTTT. Translating it yields CASSPLQNTEAFF. The rearrangement links TRBV18 to TRBJ1-1; D unresolved. V was shortened by 1 base and J by 1 base, with 4 bases between the two germline ends. This CDR3 has 13 residues. From germline, CDR1 is KGHSH and CDR2 LQKENI.